These 30 T cell receptor beta chains were all obtained from the same sample, sequenced in a study of cytomegalovirus exposure and HLA in healthy donors. PCR employed 60 Vbeta and 13 Jbeta primers. Measured with immunoSEQ multiplex PCR; TCRdb has only the in-frame clones, and not every one. Among approximately 290,000 clones listed, over 70% were seen once. The sequenced sample consisted of PBMCs. These receptors originate from a girl under 10 years old in good health and CMV-seronegative.

Points on this clone: Germline is not matched at one junction end, which may reflect a read error. This chain connects TRBV28 to TRBJ1-1; D is uncertain. The CDR3 has 13 amino acids. Germline loops: CDR1 MDHEN, CDR2 SYDVKM. CDR3 sequence reads: CASSFSLNTEAFF. The CDR3 DNA reads TGTGCCAGTAGTTTCTCCTTGAACACTGAAGCTTTCTTT.

The rearrangement uses TRBV7-9 and TRBJ2-7, with 10 bases matching TRBD2. Germline V CDR1 and CDR2: SEHNR, FQNEAQ (reference sequence). The CDR3 is 16 residues long. The junction had 10 bases not matched to a gene; V was cut back by 3 bases and J by 5 bases. As DNA, the CDR3 is TGTGCCAGCAGCTTTGCTAGCGGGAGCCTGGGCAACGAGCAGTACTTC. Residues: CASSFASGSLGNEQYF.

The rearrangement links TRBV28 to TRBJ2-7, with D tentatively TRBD1 (5 bases). The germline V gene has CDR1 MDHEN and CDR2 SYDVKM. Trimming took off 4 bases at V and 5 bases at J, with 9 bases between the two ends. The CDR3 runs to 12 residues. The CDR3 sequence: CASSSRVNEQYF. The CDR3 coding sequence is TGTGCCAGCAGTTCCAGGGTCAACGAGCAGTACTTC.

This chain joins TRBV5-6 and TRBJ1-1; TRBD1 matches at 7 bases. Germline trimming cut 2 bases from V and 2 bases from J; bases unmatched to any gene: 9. The CDR3 runs to 16 residues. Germline values: CDR1 SGHDT, CDR2 YYEEEE. DNA for the CDR3: TGTGCCAGCAGCTTAGGAGACAGGGATTTTAACACTGAAGCTTTCTTT. Translating it yields CASSLGDRDFNTEAFF.

This rearrangement joins TRBV7-9 to TRBJ2-7; D not resolved. The CDR3 loop spans 14 amino acids. V lost 0 bases to trimming and J lost 1 base, with 7 bases between them. Germline assignment: CDR1 SEHNR and CDR2 FQNEAQ (reference sequence). For the CDR3, the DNA is TGTGCCAGCAGCTTAGCGCGGCTGTCCTACGAGCAGTACTTC. Translation: CASSLARLSYEQYF.

The chain joins TRBV7-8 to TRBJ2-5; TRBD2 agrees at 10 bases. CDR1 and CDR2 (germline): SGHVS, FQNEAQ. This CDR3 contains 18 residues. The junction had 12 bases not matched to a gene; V was cut back by 5 bases and J by 0 bases. The CDR3 spells CASSLPASGGPYQETQYF. CDR3 nucleotide sequence: TGTGCCAGCAGCCTCCCGGCTAGCGGGGGACCGTACCAAGAGACCCAGTACTTC.

The chain carries TRBV5-5 and TRBJ2-5; 7 bases align to TRBD1. CDR1 SGHKS and CDR2 YYEKEE come from the germline V gene (reference sequence). This CDR3 spans 16 amino acids. The V gene end was trimmed by 4 bases and the J gene end by 5 bases; junction bases not matched to a gene: 14. The CDR3 coding sequence is TGTGCCAGCAGCCACAAAAGGACAGGCGGCATGGAGACCCAGTACTTC. This codes for CASSHKRTGGMETQYF.

The chain uses TRBV6-5 and TRBJ2-3, with a tentative D call TRBD2 (7 bases). Germline V lookup: CDR1 MNHEY, CDR2 SVGAGI. The CDR3 is 14 residues long. Trimming took 7 bases from V and 4 from J, leaving 15 bases between them. The CDR3 DNA reads as TGTGCCAGCACGGATGGGGGGGCATCAGATACGCAGTATTTT. Its protein product is CASTDGGASDTQYF.

The V gene is TRBV20-1, the J gene TRBJ2-5; no clear D. V was clipped by 8 bases and J by 1 base, with 8 bases between them. The CDR3 is 11 amino acids. CDR1 and CDR2 (germline): DFQATT, SNEGSKA (reference sequence). CDR3 residues: CSPLGQETQYF. CDR3 DNA: TGCAGTCCACTCGGCCAAGAGACCCAGTACTTC.

The gene calls are TRBV30 and TRBJ1-4; TRBD1 agrees at 9 bases. CDR3 length: 16 amino acids. Trimming at V came to 7 bases and at J to 4 bases, leaving 13 bases not matched to a gene. Germline V lookup: CDR1 GTSNPN, CDR2 SVGIG (reference sequence). The CDR3 reads CALLTPGTGSNEKLFF. CDR3 DNA: TGTGCCTTACTCACCCCAGGGACAGGGAGTAATGAAAAACTGTTTTTT.

Here the CDR3 reads CASSLGGTADYEQYF. CDR3 DNA sequence: TGTGCCAGCAGCTTAGGTGGGACAGCAGACTACGAGCAGTACTTC. The chain recombines TRBV7-9 with TRBJ2-7; 7 bases agree with TRBD1. Germline CDR1 is SEHNR and CDR2 is FQNEAQ (reference sequence). V dropped 1 base and J dropped 3; count of bases not matched to a gene: 6. This CDR3 is 15 amino acids long.

This clone occurred once. The V gene is TRBV11-3, the J gene TRBJ2-3; the D gene is possibly TRBD2 (6 bases). V gave up 1 base and J gave up 3 bases, with 11 bases separating them. The CDR3 is 15 amino acids. CDR1 and CDR2 from the germline V gene are SGHNT and YENEEA. Written as DNA, the CDR3 is TGTGCCAGCAGCTTAGGCGCGGCGGGAACAGATACGCAGTATTTT. Translating it yields CASSLGAAGTDTQYF.

The CDR3 region is CASRETGKNSPLHF. The CDR3 nucleotides are TGTGCCAGCAGGGAGACAGGAAAAAATTCACCCCTCCACTTT. V usage is TRBV28 and J usage is TRBJ1-6; perhaps TRBD1 as D (6 bases). The germline gives CDR1 MDHEN, CDR2 SYDVKM. The CDR3 length is 14 residues. The germline V and J ends were trimmed by 6 bases and 7 bases, with 13 bases remaining between them.

V usage is TRBV5-1 and J usage is TRBJ2-3; D perhaps matches TRBD1 (5 bases). Germline lookup yields CDR1 SGHRS and CDR2 YFSETQ. V was shortened by 0 bases and J by 3 bases, with 11 bases between the two germline ends. The CDR3 sequence is 15 residues long. CDR3 amino acids: CASSLVGRETDTQYF. DNA of the CDR3: TGCGCCAGCAGCTTGGTGGGCAGGGAAACAGATACGCAGTATTTT.

This chain connects TRBV27 to TRBJ1-6, with 8 bases identical to TRBD1. CDR3 length equals 17 residues. Germline V lookup: CDR1 MNHEY, CDR2 SMNVEV (reference sequence). V gave up 2 bases and J gave up 11 bases; unmatched junction bases: 14. CDR3 in amino acids: CASSLTHPKPTGAPLHF. CDR3 nucleotide sequence: TGTGCCAGCAGTTTAACCCATCCAAAACCGACAGGGGCACCCCTCCACTTT.

The chain recombines TRBV9 with TRBJ2-3; 9 nucleotides match TRBD2. V trimming: 1 base; J trimming: 5 bases; junction bases outside the gene matches: 5. This CDR3 is built from 15 residues. Germline assignment: CDR1 SGDLS and CDR2 YYNGEE. CDR3 residues: CASSVSGGWVDTQYF. The CDR3 DNA is TGTGCCAGCAGCGTAAGCGGGGGGTGGGTAGATACGCAGTATTTT.

J is TRBJ1-1 and V is TRBV28; the D gene is possibly TRBD1 (6 bases). The germline gives CDR1 MDHEN, CDR2 SYDVKM. This CDR3 is built from 14 residues. V lost 10 bases to trimming and J lost 11 bases, with 26 bases between them. CDR3: CATSRAGGYTRAFF. CDR3 nucleotide sequence: TGTGCCACCTCCCGGGCGGGGGGCTACACACGGGCTTTCTTT.

The V call is TRBV27, the J call TRBJ1-4, with TRBD1 identical over 10 bases. The CDR3 covers 16 residues. CDR1 and CDR2 (germline): MNHEY, SMNVEV (reference sequence). V gave up 5 bases and J gave up 8 bases; unmatched junction bases: 11. The CDR3 here is CASSTLKTGGSEKLFF. The CDR3 DNA is TGTGCCAGCAGTACACTTAAGACAGGGGGCAGCGAAAAACTGTTTTTT.

The V gene is TRBV6-6, the J gene TRBJ2-3, with D perhaps matching TRBD1 (5 bases). V was cut by 2 bases and J by 0 bases, with 9 bases left in between. This CDR3 is 15 amino acids long. The germline V gene encodes CDR1 MNHNY and CDR2 SVGAGI (reference sequence). The CDR3 DNA follows: TGTGCCAGCAGTTACGACAGCCCTAGCACAGATACGCAGTATTTT. Encoded protein: CASSYDSPSTDTQYF.

The V gene is TRBV9, the J gene TRBJ2-3; 10 bases match TRBD2. The CDR3 contains 15 residues. The junction had 7 bases not matched to a gene; V was cut back by 4 bases and J by 5 bases. Germline V gene lookup returns CDR1 SGDLS and CDR2 YYNGEE. CDR3 amino acids: CASSPRTSGLDTQYF. In DNA form, the CDR3 reads TGTGCCAGCAGCCCCCGGACTAGCGGCCTAGATACGCAGTATTTT.

The chain is built from TRBV11-3 and TRBJ2-3, with D tentatively TRBD2 (6 bases). Per germline, CDR1 SGHNT and CDR2 YENEEA. The CDR3 is 15 amino acids. Trimming shortened V by 1 base and J by 6 bases, and 14 bases separated the two germline ends. The CDR3 here is CASSLGLGAADTQYF. Written as DNA, the CDR3 is TGTGCCAGCAGCTTAGGACTAGGCGCAGCCGATACGCAGTATTTT.

This sequence joins TRBV27 and TRBJ2-7, with D maybe TRBD1 (5 bases). V lost 6 bases, J lost 4 bases, and 13 bases lay in between. This CDR3 region has 13 residues. Germline assignment: CDR1 MNHEY and CDR2 SMNVEV (reference sequence). CDR3 region: CASSRRAGYEQYF. CDR3 DNA sequence: TGTGCCAGCAGCCGCAGGGCCGGGTACGAGCAGTACTTC.

The gene calls are TRBV5-1 and TRBJ2-1, with 8 bases lining up with TRBD2. This CDR3 is 17 amino acids long. Germline V gene lookup returns CDR1 SGHRS and CDR2 YFSETQ. V shed 6 bases, J shed 6 bases, and the junction held 17 bases outside the gene matches. The CDR3 DNA reads as TGCGCCAGCACCCCCCCGGGGGGGTCATCCCAGCGCAATGAGCAGTTCTTC. It is translated as CASTPPGGSSQRNEQFF. The variable domain in full, with the rest retrieved from reference TRBV5-1 and TRBJ2-1, is KAGVTQTPRYLIKTRGQQVTLSCSPISGHRSVSWYQQTPGQGLQFLFEYFSETQRNKGNFPGRFSGRQFSNSRSEMNVSTLELGDSALYLCASTPPGGSSQRNEQFFGPGTRLTVL.

The chain has TRBV18 and TRBJ2-7; possibly TRBD2 for D (6 bases). Germline CDR1 reads KGHSH; CDR2 reads LQKENI. This CDR3 has 17 amino acids. Trimming removed 6 bases at V and 3 bases at J, with 24 bases between. The CDR3 DNA reads TGTGCCAGCTCGCGGGATCCCGAGTACTACGGTTTCTACGAGCAGTACTTC. Protein product: CASSRDPEYYGFYEQYF.

The chain carries TRBV5-1 and TRBJ2-7; the D gene is possibly TRBD1 (6 bases). V lost 0 bases to trimming and J lost 2 bases, with 12 bases between them. Germline CDR1 SGHRS, CDR2 YFSETQ. The CDR3 length is 15 residues. CDR3 loop: CASSLGTDSTYEQYF. CDR3 coding DNA: TGCGCCAGCAGCTTGGGCACGGACAGCACCTACGAGCAGTACTTC.

The gene calls are TRBV7-2 and TRBJ1-5; D might be TRBD1 (5 bases). CDR3 length: 13 residues. With 3 bases removed from V and 4 bases from J, the gap between germline ends came to 7 bases. Germline CDR1 reads SGHTA; CDR2 reads FQGNSA. CDR3: CASSLTENQPQHF. The CDR3 region has the DNA TGTGCCAGCAGCTTGACAGAAAATCAGCCCCAGCATTTT.

The chain recombines TRBV30 with TRBJ1-5; D not resolved. The CDR3 consists of 13 residues. Germline CDR1 and CDR2: GTSNPN and SVGIG (reference sequence). CDR3 protein: CASSGEGNQPQHF. In DNA, the CDR3 is TGTGCTTCCAGCGGGGAAGGCAATCAGCCCCAGCATTTT.

The chain is built from TRBV7-9 and TRBJ1-4; 7 nucleotides align to TRBD1. Germline assignment: CDR1 SEHNR and CDR2 FQNEAQ (reference sequence). The CDR3 runs to 14 residues. V lost 5 bases to trimming and J lost 7 bases; unmatched junction nucleotides: 7. CDR3 sequence: CASSLGQRTEKLFF. The CDR3, as DNA: TGTGCCAGCAGCCTGGGACAGAGGACTGAAAAACTGTTTTTT.

The DNA of the CDR3 is TGCGCCAGCAGGAGGACAGGGAAAGAGACCCAGTACTTC. Translated: CASRRTGKETQYF. The chain has TRBV5-1 and TRBJ2-5; 8 bases line up with TRBD1. Unmatched junction bases numbered 3, after V lost 5 bases and J lost 3 bases. The germline V gene encodes CDR1 SGHRS and CDR2 YFSETQ. CDR3 length equals 13 residues.

This chain links TRBV6-1 with TRBJ2-1, with 7 positions matching TRBD1. This CDR3 comprises 15 residues. Germline V gives CDR1 MNHNS, CDR2 SASEGT. V trimming: 6 bases; J trimming: 0 bases; junction bases outside the gene matches: 5. CDR3 in amino acids: CASRLTGSSYNEQFF. The CDR3 region has the DNA TGTGCCAGCAGATTGACAGGGAGCTCCTACAATGAGCAGTTCTTC.